This T cell receptor beta chain derives from a study of blood T cell repertoires in COVID-19. About the study: Samples taken during acute and convalescent COVID-19 were collected in the United States, Italy and Spain. T cells, B-cell-depleted T cells, or PBMCs provided the cDNA or gDNA that served as material.

The CDR3 totals 14 residues. The ends were cut back, 5 bases at V and 4 bases at J, with 14 bases in the middle. Germline assignment: CDR1 SGHDN and CDR2 FVKESK. Source study methods: By means of reference gene primer amplification, nucleated cell counts were estimated. Generated by immunoSEQ multiplex PCR, the TCRdb table keeps only in-frame clones and is missing some. V and J calls and clone size are copied from that table; D and trimming were computed from the DNA. The sample yields about 320,000 clones, roughly 88% seen once. This chain joins TRBV14 and TRBJ1-1, with D uncertain. The TCR originated in a woman between 25 and 40 years old with COVID-19, enrolled during active disease. The sample taken for sequencing was peripheral blood. The DNA for the CDR3 is TGTGCCAGCAGCGGAGACCTACGAACCACTGAAGCTTTCTTT. Translated: CASSGDLRTTEAFF.